This T cell receptor beta chain was found in a study of control samples from healthy donors and cancer patients. V was clipped by 4 bases and J by 8 bases; unmatched bases: 7. Germline assignment: CDR1 SGHAT and CDR2 FQNNGV. The CDR3 is 13 amino acids. Clones were read by immunoSEQ multiplex PCR, and TCRdb kept only the in-frame ones, dropping some. Of approximately 130,000 clones in the sample, around nine tenths were seen once. The clonotype was recovered from a man aged 35 to 55 in good health. The chain carries TRBV11-2 and TRBJ1-1, with 7 positions matching TRBD1. The sequenced sample was blood. CDR3: CASSSSTGQEAFF. The CDR3 DNA sequence: TGTGCCAGCAGCTCGTCGACGGGACAGGAAGCTTTCTTT.